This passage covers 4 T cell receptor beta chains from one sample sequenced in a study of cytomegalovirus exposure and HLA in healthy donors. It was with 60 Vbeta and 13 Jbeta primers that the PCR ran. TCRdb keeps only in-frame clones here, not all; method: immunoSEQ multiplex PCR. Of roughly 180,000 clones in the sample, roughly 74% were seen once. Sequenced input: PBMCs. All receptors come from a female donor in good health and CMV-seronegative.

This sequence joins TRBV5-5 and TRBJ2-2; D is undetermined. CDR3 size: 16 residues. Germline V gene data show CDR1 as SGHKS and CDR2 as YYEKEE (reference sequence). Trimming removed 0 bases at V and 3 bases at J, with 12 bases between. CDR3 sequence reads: CASSLGAAMYTGELFF. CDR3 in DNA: TGTGCCAGCAGCTTGGGGGCCGCTATGTACACCGGGGAGCTGTTTTTT.

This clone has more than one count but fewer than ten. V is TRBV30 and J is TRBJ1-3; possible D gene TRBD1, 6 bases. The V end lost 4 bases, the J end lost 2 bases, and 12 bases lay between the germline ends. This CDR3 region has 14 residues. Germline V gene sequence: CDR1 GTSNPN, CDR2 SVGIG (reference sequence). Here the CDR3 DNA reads TGTGCCTGGAATAGGGGGGGGCCTGGAAACACCATATATTTT. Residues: CAWNRGGPGNTIYF.

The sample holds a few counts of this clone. The CDR3 here is CATEFSGGGNQPQHF. As DNA, the CDR3 is TGTGCCACAGAGTTTAGCGGTGGAGGCAATCAGCCCCAGCATTTT. The chain has TRBV6-1 and TRBJ1-5, with D unclear. In germline, CDR1 is MNHNS, CDR2 SASEGT. Trimming stripped 10 bases from V and 2 bases from J, with 18 bases between. The CDR3 sequence is 15 residues long.

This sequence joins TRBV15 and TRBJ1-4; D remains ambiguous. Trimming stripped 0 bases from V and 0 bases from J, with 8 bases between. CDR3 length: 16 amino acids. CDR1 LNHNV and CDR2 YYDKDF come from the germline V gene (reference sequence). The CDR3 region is CATSRDSAPTNEKLFF. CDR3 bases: TGTGCCACCAGCAGAGACAGCGCCCCAACTAATGAAAAACTGTTTTTT.